These T cell receptor beta chains were read from a single sample in a study of Graves' ophthalmopathy and Graves' hyperthyroidism. TCRdb redid the calling of the multiplex PCR reads with MiXCR, one entry per CDR3 protein. The sample yields some 350,000 distinct CDR3 sequences, approximately 17% seen once. Sequencing was carried out using peripheral blood. Receptor source: an adult woman with stable Graves' hyperthyroidism. The conserved cysteine and the conserved F or W are not part of the CDR3 here.

v_call,cdr3_length,cdr3_aa
TRBV10-3,15,AISEGTSGNIWGEQY
TRBV6-1,13,ASSEGRGVSYEQY
TRBV15,13,ATSRDYRGDQPQH
TRBV6-4,17,ATLPPRKGTGRGSTEAF
TRBV7-7,11,ASSWETGGEQY
TRBV24-1,11,ATQTSGEETQY
TRBV6-2/TRBV6-3,12,ASRGTSGPYEQY
TRBV28,12,ASRGRVRGQPQH
TRBV27,13,ASNLRTGIGSPLH
TRBV12-3/TRBV12-4,12,ASSTGGGGNIQY
TRBV6-1,14,ASSESGRGLGETQY
TRBV27,10,ASGANSYEQY
TRBV6-2/TRBV6-3,15,ASRVGPGLTNTGELF
TRBV27,12,ASSYGVGNQPQH
TRBV25-1,13,ASSEFYVRGTEAF
TRBV11-2,13,ASTRQAGQGYEQY
TRBV7-6,11,ASSLEAKNIQY
TRBV10-3,13,AISESSKSGETQY